The 32 T cell receptor beta chains listed next were all sequenced from one sample in a study of high-grade serous ovarian cancer treatment subgroups. Libraries were prepared by immunoSEQ multiplex PCR; TCRdb keeps only in-frame clonotypes and omits some of them. The sample shows over 4,500 clones, over 65% of them seen only once. The tumor samples were collected prior to definitive surgery or chemotherapy. The sequencing sample was made of tumor tissue. These TCRs come from a human donor with high-grade serous ovarian cancer.

The chain has TRBV18 and TRBJ1-2; 7 bases are a match to TRBD1. CDR3 length equals 13 residues. V was pared by 3 bases and J by 3 bases, with 1 base of the junction left unmatched. Germline loops: CDR1 KGHSH, CDR2 LQKENI. CDR3 DNA sequence: TGTGCCAGCTCACCCGGACAGGACTATGGCTACACCTTC. Encoded protein: CASSPGQDYGYTF. The whole variable domain, remainder taken from reference TRBV18 and TRBJ1-2, is NAGVMQNPRHLVRRRGQEARLRCSPMKGHSHVYWYRQLPEEGLKFMVYLQKENIIDESGMPKERFSAEFPKEGPSILRIQQVVRGDSAAYFCASSPGQDYGYTFGSGTRLTVV.

This chain joins TRBV10-1 and TRBJ1-1; D remains unclear. Between the trimmed V and J ends, which lost 5 bases and 5 bases, there was a span of 9 bases. The CDR3 totals 12 residues. CDR1 and CDR2 (germline): WNHNN, SYGVQD (reference sequence). The CDR3 DNA reads TGCGCCAGCAGTTTCGGTGGGACTGAAGCTTTCTTT. It yields the protein CASSFGGTEAFF.

The chain is built from TRBV7-2 and TRBJ2-3, with a tentative D call TRBD2 (6 bases). V shed 0 bases and J shed 0 bases, with 10 bases lying between them. The CDR3 runs 16 residues. CDR1 is SGHTA, CDR2 FQGNSA, per germline. In DNA form, the CDR3 reads TGTGCCAGCAGCTTAGCGCGACGGGGGAGCACAGATACGCAGTATTTT. Translated: CASSLARRGSTDTQYF.

The J gene is TRBJ2-1, the V gene TRBV28; 9 positions agree with TRBD2. The J segment lost 0 bases and the V segment lost 2 bases, leaving 2 bases of the junction unmatched. Germline V gene lookup returns CDR1 MDHEN and CDR2 SYDVKM. This CDR3 spans 16 amino acids. The CDR3 DNA sequence: TGTGCCAGCAGTTTAGGTAGCGGGAGCTCCTACAATGAGCAGTTCTTC. It codes for CASSLGSGSSYNEQFF.

This chain joins TRBV5-4 and TRBJ2-7; 8 bases fit TRBD2. Germline loops: CDR1 SGHNT, CDR2 YYREEE (reference sequence). Trimming cost V 4 bases and J 5 bases; bases outside gene matches: 11. The CDR3 length is 15 residues. Here the CDR3 DNA reads TGTGCCAGCAGCATACGGACTAGCAAAGGCAACGAGCAGTACTTC. Amino acid sequence: CASSIRTSKGNEQYF.

V is TRBV7-9 and J is TRBJ2-3; weak D call: TRBD1 (5 bases). Trimming left V 3 bases short and J 2 bases short, with 9 bases between. Germline loops: CDR1 SEHNR, CDR2 FQNEAQ (reference sequence). The CDR3 totals 14 residues. The CDR3 protein is CASSLVGVTDTQYF. CDR3 coding DNA: TGTGCCAGCAGCTTGGTAGGGGTCACAGATACGCAGTATTTT.

This chain links TRBV20-1 with TRBJ1-1, with D hard to call. Germline assignment: CDR1 DFQATT and CDR2 SNEGSKA (reference sequence). V lost 6 bases and J 6 bases, leaving 8 bases between the germline ends. CDR3 length equals 10 residues. This CDR3 is CSAGKPEAFF. CDR3 coding DNA: TGCAGTGCGGGGAAGCCTGAAGCTTTCTTT.

This chain links TRBV2 with TRBJ2-1, with 10 nucleotides matching TRBD2. The length of the CDR3 is 15 residues. The V and J ends lost 6 bases and 4 bases, in that order; junction bases with no gene match: 6. The germline V gene encodes CDR1 SNHLY and CDR2 FYNNEI. The chain's CDR3 is CASRLAGGTYNEQFF. CDR3 bases: TGTGCCAGCAGGTTAGCGGGGGGTACTTACAATGAGCAGTTCTTC.

This chain joins TRBV2 and TRBJ2-2; D is unresolved. V lost 6 bases and J lost 1, with 6 bases in between. The CDR3 covers 13 residues. CDR1 SNHLY and CDR2 FYNNEI come from the germline V gene. This chain's CDR3 is CASRNENTGELFF. The DNA for the CDR3 is TGTGCCAGCAGAAACGAGAACACCGGGGAGCTGTTTTTT. The whole variable domain, filled in from reference TRBV2 and TRBJ2-2, reads EPEVTQTPSHQVTQMGQEVILRCVPISNHLYFYWYRQILGQKVEFLVSFYNNEISEKSEIFDDQFSVERPDGSNFTLKIRSTKLEDSAMYFCASRNENTGELFFGEGSRLTVL.

This chain uses TRBV7-2 with TRBJ1-1; no clear D gene. Germline loops: CDR1 SGHTA, CDR2 FQGNSA. Trimming left V 0 bases short and J 0 bases short, with 5 bases between. The CDR3 covers 14 residues. The CDR3 loop reads CASSLAYVNTEAFF. In DNA, the CDR3 is TGTGCCAGCAGCTTAGCTTATGTGAACACTGAAGCTTTCTTT.

This clone was picked up a small number of times. CDR3 amino acids: CASSIWDRGPSQPQHF. In DNA, the CDR3 is TGTGCCAGTAGTATCTGGGACAGGGGGCCAAGTCAGCCCCAGCATTTT. The V gene is TRBV19, the J gene TRBJ1-5; TRBD1 agrees at 12 bases. With V trimmed by 3 bases and J by 6 bases, 6 bases remained unmatched. Germline assignment: CDR1 LNHDA and CDR2 SQIVND (reference sequence). This CDR3 region has 16 residues. Full variable domain (rest looked up from reference TRBV19 and TRBJ1-5): DGGITQSPKYLFRKEGQNVTLSCEQNLNHDAMYWYRQDPGQGLRLIYYSQIVNDFQKGDIAEGYSVSREKKESFPLTVTSAQKNPTAFYLCASSIWDRGPSQPQHFGDGTRLSIL.

The rearrangement uses TRBV5-1 and TRBJ1-1; no firm D call. Deletions cut 6 bases from V and 6 bases from J, with 15 bases between. Germline V gene sequence: CDR1 SGHRS, CDR2 YFSETQ. The CDR3 is made up of 13 amino acids. CDR3 loop: CASKPRHGAEAFF. The CDR3, as DNA: TGCGCCAGCAAACCCCGACACGGTGCTGAAGCTTTCTTT.

This clone was seen only a few times. The chain has TRBV18 and TRBJ2-3, with 8 bases aligning to TRBD2. Losses at the gene ends were 3 bases for V and 8 bases for J; bases not matched to a gene: 13. Germline CDR1 and CDR2: KGHSH and LQKENI. This CDR3 region has 16 residues. The CDR3 nucleotides are TGTGCCAGCTCACCCGGACTAGCTCAAACCGGGCGTACGCAGTATTTT. Residues: CASSPGLAQTGRTQYF.

In this sample, this clone turned up once. The rearrangement joins TRBV19 to TRBJ1-6, with TRBD1 as a possible D gene (5 bases). The CDR3 runs to 15 residues. V lost 6 bases and J 10 bases, leaving 19 bases between the germline ends. Germline V gene data show CDR1 as LNHDA and CDR2 as SQIVND (reference sequence). CDR3 region: CASSDTRGGRSPLHF. As DNA, the CDR3 is TGTGCCAGTAGCGATACAAGGGGAGGGAGATCACCCCTCCACTTT.

This sequence joins TRBV10-3 and TRBJ2-5; D might be TRBD1 (6 bases). The CDR3 runs 13 residues. The ends were cut back, 3 bases at V and 5 bases at J, with 10 bases in the middle. Germline V lookup: CDR1 ENHRY, CDR2 SYGVKD. CDR3 DNA sequence: TGTGCCATCAGTGACAGGGGCAGCGAGACCCAGTACTTC. Protein product: CAISDRGSETQYF.

The chain has TRBV5-4 and TRBJ2-5; 9 bases map to TRBD2. Germline-derived CDR1 and CDR2 are SGHNT and YYREEE (reference sequence). Trimming cost V 4 bases and J 5 bases; bases outside gene matches: 9. The CDR3 contains 15 residues. The DNA of the CDR3 is TGTGCCAGCAGCCCGGGGACTAGCTGGTCCGAGACCCAGTACTTC. Protein: CASSPGTSWSETQYF.

The rearrangement uses TRBV19 and TRBJ2-7, with D tentatively TRBD1 (6 bases). Germline V gene data show CDR1 as LNHDA and CDR2 as SQIVND (reference sequence). Deletions cut 4 bases from V and 1 base from J, with 14 bases between. The length of the CDR3 is 15 residues. The CDR3 DNA reads TGTGCCAGTAGTAAACTGGGGGCGGTTTCCTACGAGCAGTACTTC. This gives the protein CASSKLGAVSYEQYF.

This clone was seen once. The rearrangement links TRBV28 to TRBJ1-1, with 7 bases identical to TRBD1. Germline CDR1 MDHEN, CDR2 SYDVKM. The CDR3 extends over 15 amino acids. J lost 6 bases, V lost 2 bases, and 9 bases had no gene match. Here the CDR3 DNA reads TGTGCCAGCAGTTTAACCAGGGGGAGGAGGCCTGAAGCTTTCTTT. Residues: CASSLTRGRRPEAFF.

The V call is TRBV1, the J call TRBJ2-5; TRBD1, the table's D call, was not compared with the DNA. TRBV1 is classified as a pseudogene. The CDR3 totals 10 residues. The DNA for the CDR3 is TGCACCAGCACAGAAGAGACCCAGTACTTC. This encodes CTSTEETQYF.

The genes are TRBV27 and TRBJ2-7, with D tentatively TRBD1 (5 bases). This CDR3 is built from 15 residues. V was cut by 6 bases and J by 2 bases, with 17 bases left in between. CDR1 and CDR2 (germline): MNHEY, SMNVEV (reference sequence). The CDR3 DNA sequence: TGTGCCAGCAGCCCCGTCCGACAGAGAACCTACGAGCAGTACTTC. It codes for CASSPVRQRTYEQYF.

A few counts support this clone. The genes are TRBV5-1 and TRBJ1-2; D not certain. CDR1 SGHRS and CDR2 YFSETQ come from the germline V gene. Trimming pared 0 bases from V and 0 bases from J, leaving 6 bases between. This CDR3 contains 14 residues. In nucleotides, the CDR3 is TGCGCCAGCAGCTTGGACCGGTCTAACTATGGCTACACCTTC. Residues: CASSLDRSNYGYTF.

In its sample, this clone ranks as medium-sized. V and J are TRBV11-2 and TRBJ2-7; D gene unclear. Germline V gene sequence: CDR1 SGHAT, CDR2 FQNNGV. With 4 bases removed from V and 2 bases from J, the gap between germline ends came to 9 bases. The CDR3 loop spans 13 amino acids. CDR3: CASSSSPPYEQYF. The DNA for the CDR3 is TGTGCCAGCAGCTCCTCACCCCCCTACGAGCAGTACTTC.

V is TRBV19 and J is TRBJ1-1, with TRBD1 identical over 9 bases. The V gene end was trimmed by 6 bases and the J gene end by 8 bases; junction bases not matched to a gene: 7. The CDR3 sequence is 13 residues long. Germline CDR1 is LNHDA and CDR2 is SQIVND (reference sequence). The CDR3 coding sequence is TGTGCCAGTAGGACAGGGGGAAGCTTAGAAGCTTTCTTT. This translates into CASRTGGSLEAFF.

The CDR3 loop is CASSLEGGEAFF. The CDR3 nucleotides read TGCGCCAGCAGCTTGGAGGGGGGCGAAGCTTTCTTT. The rearrangement links TRBV5-1 to TRBJ1-1; D might be TRBD1 (6 bases). This CDR3 is built from 12 residues. With 0 bases removed from V and 8 bases from J, the gap between germline ends came to 8 bases. Germline V CDR1 and CDR2: SGHRS, YFSETQ.

The chain joins TRBV5-6 to TRBJ1-2, with D perhaps matching TRBD1 (5 bases). V was cut by 0 bases and J by 2 bases, with 8 bases left in between. The CDR3 loop spans 14 amino acids. The germline V gene has CDR1 SGHDT and CDR2 YYEEEE. Here the CDR3 DNA reads TGTGCCAGCAGCTTGGGGGGCAGAAACTATGGCTACACCTTC. Its translation: CASSLGGRNYGYTF.

The rearrangement uses TRBV7-9 and TRBJ1-5; 10 nucleotides agree with TRBD1. Germline values: CDR1 SEHNR, CDR2 FQNEAQ (reference sequence). This CDR3 has 15 residues. The V gene end was trimmed by 5 bases and the J gene end by 7 bases; junction bases not matched to a gene: 8. The CDR3 coding sequence is TGTGCCAGCAGCCAAGGGGACAGGGGAGGCCAGCCCCAGCATTTT. Encoded protein: CASSQGDRGGQPQHF.

By sample share, this clone is hyperexpanded (1% or more). CDR3 in DNA: TGTGCCACCAGCAGAGAGAGAACCGGGACTAGCGGGGGGGGCAGGACCGGGGAGCTGTTTTTT. Protein sequence: CATSRERTGTSGGGRTGELFF. V usage is TRBV15 and J usage is TRBJ2-2; TRBD2 matches at 16 bases. The CDR3 is 21 residues long. CDR1 is LNHNV and CDR2 is YYDKDF in the germline V gene (reference sequence). V lost 0 bases to trimming and J lost 5 bases; unmatched junction nucleotides: 12.

In its sample, this clone was seen once. The V gene is TRBV7-9, the J gene TRBJ2-1; D unclear. Trimming stripped 2 bases from V and 7 bases from J, with 6 bases between. This CDR3 spans 12 amino acids. In germline, CDR1 is SEHNR, CDR2 FQNEAQ (reference sequence). In nucleotides, the CDR3 is TGTGCCAGCAGCTTAATTAGAAATGAGCAGTTCTTC. Its translation: CASSLIRNEQFF.

This chain joins TRBV5-4 and TRBJ1-4; D not certain. V lost 0 bases and J 8 bases, leaving 11 bases between the germline ends. This CDR3 has 14 residues. The germline V gene encodes CDR1 SGHNT and CDR2 YYREEE (reference sequence). CDR3 residues: CASSLAGHREKLFF. For the CDR3, the DNA is TGTGCCAGCAGCTTGGCCGGCCACCGAGAAAAACTGTTTTTT.

The chain is built from TRBV28 and TRBJ1-3; D uncertain. V dropped 2 bases and J dropped 2 bases, with 13 bases sitting between them. From germline, CDR1 is MDHEN and CDR2 SYDVKM. CDR3 length: 16 amino acids. CDR3 in DNA: TGTGCCAGCAGTTTACGGGCAAGTTCAGCTGGAAACACCATATATTTT. It translates to CASSLRASSAGNTIYF.

J is TRBJ2-3 and V is TRBV7-2, with D maybe TRBD1 (5 bases). The CDR3 runs 14 residues. Per the germline V gene, CDR1 is SGHTA and CDR2 is FQGNSA. Trimming left V 3 bases short and J 12 bases short, with 19 bases between. CDR3 DNA: TGTGCCAGCAGCTTCGCTGGGGCTTCGGGCAAACAGTATTTT. Encoded protein: CASSFAGASGKQYF.

The V call is TRBV19, the J call TRBJ2-5; D may be TRBD2 (7 bases). V was shortened by 6 bases and J by 2 bases, with 19 bases between the two germline ends. Germline-derived CDR1 and CDR2 are LNHDA and SQIVND (reference sequence). The CDR3 length is 16 residues. Here the CDR3 reads CASSPRGAGMQETQYF. CDR3 DNA: TGTGCCAGTAGCCCCCGGGGGGCAGGGATGCAAGAGACCCAGTACTTC.